This TCR beta chain was profiled in a study of cytomegalovirus exposure and HLA in healthy donors. Study-wide results and caveats: TCR beta chain V- and J-gene trimming was linked, in a later analysis, to a missense variant in DCLRE1C. Earlier findings revealed that most TCR beta V segments proved productive either about 87% or about 30% of the time.

Trimming left V 2 bases short and J 3 bases short, with 10 bases between. The CDR3 is 13 residues long. CDR1 and CDR2 from the germline V gene are SQVTM and ANQGSEA. This clone came up a few times. Its antigen is still unknown. Researchers ran the PCR with 60 Vbeta and 13 Jbeta primers. Profiled with immunoSEQ multiplex PCR; TCRdb holds only in-frame clones, not every one. The table shows 70,000 to 75,000 clones, with about two thirds occurring only once. Source material: PBMCs. The rearrangement links TRBV29-1 to TRBJ1-2, with TRBD1 as a possible D gene (6 bases). The clonotype was recovered from a middle-aged woman in good health and CMV-seropositive. DNA of the CDR3: TGCAGCGTTGAAAGGGGGATGGACTATGGCTACACCTTC. This codes for CSVERGMDYGYTF.